The clone carrying this T cell receptor beta chain was found once. The assay was immunoSEQ multiplex PCR, and TCRdb's table has in-frame clones only and misses some. Of around 450,000 clones listed, 87% were seen once; the top ten hold under 2%. The sample belongs to a study of blood T cell repertoires in COVID-19. About the research overall: T cells, B-cell-depleted T cells, or PBMCs supplied cDNA or gDNA.

The germline CDR1 and CDR2 sequences are MNHEY and SVGAGI. The length of the CDR3 is 12 residues. The germline V and J ends were trimmed by 5 bases and 6 bases, with 10 bases remaining between them. This clonotype was obtained from a woman between 18 and 30 years old with acute COVID-19. J is TRBJ1-1 and V is TRBV6-5; TRBD1 might be the D (5 bases). The sample taken for sequencing was PBMCs or T cells enriched from blood (not recorded which). The CDR3 coding sequence is TGTGCCAGCAGTCTAGGGGTTTCTGAAGCTTTCTTT. This codes for CASSLGVSEAFF.